Listed here are 12 T cell receptor beta chains from one sample, sequenced in a study of cytomegalovirus exposure and HLA in healthy donors. The table came from immunoSEQ multiplex PCR; TCRdb's copy has only in-frame clones and leaves some out. The table includes more than 65,000 clones, 85% to 95% detected once. Input material: PBMCs. The source of these receptors is a man between 18 and 29 years old in good health and CMV-seronegative.

This rearrangement joins TRBV5-5 to TRBJ2-5; no definite D call. CDR1 and CDR2 (germline): SGHKS, YYEKEE (reference sequence). The CDR3 loop spans 13 amino acids. V was cut by 0 bases and J by 0 bases, with 3 bases left in between. DNA of the CDR3: TGTGCCAGCAGCTTGGCTAACCAAGAGACCCAGTACTTC. Residues: CASSLANQETQYF.

The chain carries TRBV9 and TRBJ1-1, with D tentatively TRBD1 (5 bases). V shed 10 bases and J shed 1 base, with 14 bases lying between them. CDR3 size: 13 residues. Germline CDR1 is SGDLS and CDR2 is YYNGEE. Here the CDR3 DNA reads TGTGCCGGCGCTCAGGGTCAGAACACTGAAGCTTTCTTT. Residues: CAGAQGQNTEAFF. The full variable domain, in which reference TRBV9 and TRBJ1-1 provide the parts outside the CDR3, is DSGVTQTPKHLITATGQRVTLRCSPRSGDLSVYWYQQSLDQGLQFLIQYYNGEERAKGNILERFSAQQFPDLHSELNLSSLELGDSALYFCAGAQGQNTEAFFGQGTRLTVV.

The gene calls are TRBV10-3 and TRBJ1-1; tentatively, D is TRBD1 (5 bases). Germline V gives CDR1 ENHRY, CDR2 SYGVKD. V was cut by 3 bases and J by 1 base, with 12 bases left in between. The CDR3 is 15 amino acids. CDR3 sequence reads: CAISDRQRPNTEAFF. DNA for the CDR3: TGTGCCATCAGTGATCGACAGCGCCCGAACACTGAAGCTTTCTTT.

The rearrangement uses TRBV7-6 and TRBJ2-1; 10 positions agree with TRBD1. Germline V CDR1 and CDR2: SGHVS, FNYEAQ. The V and J ends lost 2 bases and 9 bases, in that order; junction bases with no gene match: 10. The CDR3 length is 16 residues. The CDR3 DNA reads TGTGCCAGCAGCTTATTGATCAGGACAGGGGGAGGTGAGCAGTTCTTC. This gives the protein CASSLLIRTGGGEQFF.

This chain connects TRBV6-1 to TRBJ2-1, with D possibly matching TRBD1 (5 bases). The V gene's germline CDR1 is MNHNS and CDR2 SASEGT. This CDR3 region has 17 residues. Between the trimmed V and J ends, which lost 6 bases and 5 bases, there was a span of 23 bases. The CDR3, as DNA: TGTGCCAGCAGCGAATACCCTGACAGTACAACTAACAATGAGCAGTTCTTC. Translating gives CASSEYPDSTTNNEQFF.

This sequence joins TRBV6-1 and TRBJ1-2; D is undetermined. Germline assignment: CDR1 MNHNS and CDR2 SASEGT. CDR3 length: 13 residues. The CDR3 bases are TGTGCAATTTACCAGGTACTCCCGGCTGGCTACACCTTC. This encodes CAIYQVLPAGYTF.

The chain uses TRBV5-8 and TRBJ1-2, with 7 bases identical to TRBD1. Germline-derived CDR1 and CDR2 are SGHTS and YDEGEE. The CDR3 sequence is 14 residues long. The ends lost 3 bases at V and 6 bases at J; junction bases unmatched: 8. The CDR3 reads CASSSRTGGHGYTF. CDR3 DNA sequence: TGTGCCAGCAGCTCCAGGACAGGAGGGCATGGCTACACCTTC.

The chain combines TRBV4-1 with TRBJ1-4; 7 bases fit TRBD1. There are 17 residues in the CDR3. Germline CDR1 MGHRA, CDR2 YSYEKL. Germline trimming cut 0 bases from V and 7 bases from J; bases unmatched to any gene: 11. The CDR3 reads CASSQDLAAGGFEKLFF. The CDR3 DNA reads TGCGCCAGCAGCCAAGATCTTGCGGCAGGGGGGTTTGAAAAACTGTTTTTT.

The genes are TRBV5-6 and TRBJ1-2; 8 bases are a match to TRBD1. The CDR3 loop spans 15 amino acids. From germline, CDR1 is SGHDT and CDR2 YYEEEE. Losses at the gene ends were 0 bases for V and 4 bases for J; bases not matched to a gene: 5. The CDR3 here is CASSLGSGGAYGYTF. Written as DNA, the CDR3 is TGTGCCAGCAGCTTGGGGTCAGGGGGCGCCTATGGCTACACCTTC. Drawing the rest from reference TRBV5-6 and TRBJ1-2, the complete variable domain is DAGVTQSPTHLIKTRGQQVTLRCSPKSGHDTVSWYQQALGQGPQFIFQYYEEEERQRGNFPDRFSGHQFPNYSSELNVNALLLGDSALYLCASSLGSGGAYGYTFGSGTRLTVV.

CDR3 residues: CASSVGVRGSPEEQYF. The CDR3 nucleotides read TGTGCCAGCAGCGTAGGAGTCAGGGGATCTCCGGAAGAGCAGTACTTC. J is TRBJ2-7 and V is TRBV9; D possibly corresponds to TRBD1 (6 bases). V was shortened by 0 bases and J by 7 bases, with 20 bases between the two germline ends. The CDR3 spans 16 residues. Germline-derived CDR1 and CDR2 are SGDLS and YYNGEE.

This sequence joins TRBV6-5 and TRBJ1-5, with 7 bases that match TRBD1. V shed 6 bases, J shed 6 bases, and the junction held 5 bases outside the gene matches. CDR1 MNHEY and CDR2 SVGAGI come from the germline V gene. The CDR3 sequence is 13 residues long. The CDR3 loop reads CASRQQGTQPQHF. CDR3 nucleotides: TGTGCCAGCAGACAACAGGGGACTCAGCCCCAGCATTTT.

This chain links TRBV18 with TRBJ2-5; TRBD2 aligns across 8 bases. Germline V gene sequence: CDR1 KGHSH, CDR2 LQKENI. V was clipped by 1 base and J by 4 bases; unmatched bases: 8. This CDR3 is built from 16 residues. Written as DNA, the CDR3 is TGTGCCAGCTCACCACTCAGCGGGAGCGCTGGAGAGACCCAGTACTTC. Amino acid sequence: CASSPLSGSAGETQYF.